Presented here are 14 T cell receptor beta chains from one specimen sequenced in a study of blood T cell repertoires in COVID-19. Assay used: immunoSEQ multiplex PCR; TCRdb lists only in-frame clones, some missing. Of 120,000 or so clones in the sample, 70% to 90% were seen once. The sequenced sample consisted of peripheral blood. The receptors originated from a human donor in a cohort sampled during active COVID-19.

This clone occurred a few times. J is TRBJ1-1 and V is TRBV27, with a tentative D call TRBD1 (6 bases). The CDR3 is 19 residues long. CDR1 is MNHEY and CDR2 is SMNVEV in the germline V gene (reference sequence). V dropped 6 bases and J dropped 6 bases, with 32 bases sitting between them. The CDR3 nucleotides read TGTGCCAGCAGCCGTACAATTATTCAGGGGTATAGCCCAAACGCTGAAGCTTTCTTT. Translating gives CASSRTIIQGYSPNAEAFF.

V is TRBV6-2 or TRBV6-3 and J is TRBJ1-1; 7 bases agree with TRBD1. Germline values: CDR1 MNHEY, CDR2 SVGEGT. The CDR3 runs to 18 residues. The ends lost 0 bases at V and 3 bases at J; junction bases unmatched: 13. This chain's CDR3 is CASSYSPYRGLSDTEAFF. CDR3 DNA sequence: TGTGCCAGCAGTTACTCTCCGTACAGGGGATTGTCGGACACTGAAGCTTTCTTT.

The chain recombines TRBV30 with TRBJ1-2; 7 positions match TRBD1. The CDR3 consists of 13 residues. V lost 0 bases to trimming and J lost 5 bases; unmatched junction nucleotides: 3. Germline lookup yields CDR1 GTSNPN and CDR2 SVGIG (reference sequence). CDR3 loop: CAWSVGGQYGYTF. The CDR3 bases are TGTGCCTGGAGTGTAGGGGGACAGTATGGCTACACCTTC.

This clone is termed medium-sized. The V and J genes are TRBV7-2 and TRBJ1-1; possible D gene TRBD1, 5 bases. There are 15 residues in the CDR3. From germline, CDR1 is SGHTA and CDR2 FQGNSA. The ends were cut back, 4 bases at V and 5 bases at J, with 17 bases in the middle. CDR3 protein: CASSSMGGMWTEAFF. CDR3 DNA: TGTGCCAGCAGCTCCATGGGGGGGATGTGGACTGAAGCTTTCTTT.

The rearrangement links TRBV4-1 to TRBJ2-5; 9 bases align to TRBD2. V shed 1 base, J shed 1 base, and the junction held 7 bases outside the gene matches. Germline assignment: CDR1 MGHRA and CDR2 YSYEKL. The CDR3 consists of 17 residues. The DNA of the CDR3 is TGCGCCAGCAGCCAAGTGGGGCGGGGGGGCCCCCAAGAGACCCAGTACTTC. The encoded protein is CASSQVGRGGPQETQYF.

This chain uses TRBV24-1 with TRBJ2-5, with TRBD2 matching over 9 bases. The CDR3 runs 17 residues. Per germline, CDR1 KGHDR and CDR2 SFDVKD. V lost 1 base to trimming and J lost 0 bases; unmatched junction nucleotides: 5. The CDR3 DNA follows: TGTGCCACCAGTGATTTTTCGCGGGGGGGTTACCAAGAGACCCAGTACTTC. This translates into CATSDFSRGGYQETQYF.

The V gene is TRBV7-2, the J gene TRBJ1-2; D gene uncertain. Trimming took off 0 bases at V and 5 bases at J, with 13 bases between the two ends. The CDR3 is 15 residues long. Germline V gene lookup returns CDR1 SGHTA and CDR2 FQGNSA. CDR3 DNA: TGTGCCAGCAGCTTAGCCCCGTCCCAGGCTTATGGCTACACCTTC. This sequence encodes CASSLAPSQAYGYTF.

This clone showed up just once. One junction end does not reproduce the germline sequence, and a read error may be involved. This chain uses TRBV5-1 with TRBJ2-5, with 8 bases lining up with TRBD2. Germline lookup yields CDR1 SGHRS and CDR2 YFSETQ. The CDR3 contains 14 residues. CDR3 nucleotides: TGCGCCCGCAGACCGGGGGGGGGCCAAGAGACCCAGTACTTC. Residues: CARRPGGGQETQYF.

This clone appeared a few times. The rearrangement uses TRBV15 and TRBJ1-5; D gene ambiguous. CDR3 length equals 13 residues. Trimming removed 3 bases from V and 7 bases from J, with 10 bases in between. Germline CDR1 and CDR2: LNHNV and YYDKDF (reference sequence). The CDR3 sequence is CATSRTIEQPQHF. For the CDR3, the DNA is TGTGCCACCAGCAGGACAATCGAGCAGCCCCAGCATTTT.

V usage is TRBV3-1 (or the pseudogene TRBV3-2) and J usage is TRBJ2-1, with D possibly TRBD2 on 6 matching bases. Germline CDR1 is LGHDT and CDR2 is YNNKEL (reference sequence). This CDR3 spans 15 amino acids. V gave up 4 bases and J gave up 6 bases, with 16 bases separating them. This CDR3 is CASSRSSGLSNEQFF. CDR3 nucleotides: TGTGCCAGCAGCCGCAGTAGCGGTTTGTCCAATGAGCAGTTCTTC.

The chain joins TRBV27 to TRBJ2-1; weak D call: TRBD2 (6 bases). This CDR3 has 15 residues. Germline V CDR1 and CDR2: MNHEY, SMNVEV (reference sequence). The V and J ends lost 4 bases and 5 bases respectively, with 15 bases between them. The CDR3 here is CASSSPGVPNNEQFF. In nucleotides, the CDR3 is TGTGCCAGCAGTTCCCCGGGAGTCCCCAACAATGAGCAGTTCTTC.

The chain combines TRBV4-3 with TRBJ2-7, with 11 bases identical to TRBD2. Unmatched junction bases numbered 2, after V lost 3 bases and J lost 1 base. The CDR3 runs to 15 residues. CDR1 is LGHNA and CDR2 is YSLEER in the germline V gene. This CDR3 reads CASSHGTSGSYEQYF. For the CDR3, the DNA is TGCGCCAGCAGCCACGGGACTAGCGGATCCTACGAGCAGTACTTC.

This rearrangement joins TRBV11-1 to TRBJ1-1, with a possible D match to TRBD1 (6 bases). V was cut by 5 bases and J by 0 bases, with 13 bases left in between. CDR3 length: 15 residues. The germline CDR1 and CDR2 sequences are SGHAT and FQDESV (reference sequence). The CDR3 DNA follows: TGTGCCAGCAGCCAAAGGACAGCCATGAACACTGAAGCTTTCTTT. Translating it yields CASSQRTAMNTEAFF.

J is TRBJ2-7 and V is TRBV29-1; D ambiguous. Germline V lookup: CDR1 SQVTM, CDR2 ANQGSEA. V lost 4 bases to trimming and J lost 0 bases, with 7 bases between them. The CDR3 contains 12 residues. The CDR3 here is CSVVPSSYEQYF. CDR3 in DNA: TGCAGCGTTGTCCCCAGCTCCTACGAGCAGTACTTC.